This T cell receptor (beta chain) came from a study of blood T cell repertoires in COVID-19. Clones were sequenced by immunoSEQ multiplex PCR, and TCRdb holds only the in-frame ones, with some missing. The sample consists of approximately 470,000 clones, about 85% of them appearing once. Trimming left V 3 bases short and J 3 bases short, with 17 bases between. Germline lookup yields CDR1 GTSNPN and CDR2 SVGIG (reference sequence). CDR3 size: 15 residues. The chain joins TRBV30 to TRBJ1-1; maybe TRBD1 (5 bases). The sequenced material came from PBMCs or T cells enriched from blood (not recorded which). The TCR comes from a woman in her late teens or twenties who had recovered from COVID-19. In DNA form, the CDR3 reads TGTGCCTGGAGGGGGAGGGGCGGTAAAGACACTGAAGCTTTCTTT. As protein: CAWRGRGGKDTEAFF.